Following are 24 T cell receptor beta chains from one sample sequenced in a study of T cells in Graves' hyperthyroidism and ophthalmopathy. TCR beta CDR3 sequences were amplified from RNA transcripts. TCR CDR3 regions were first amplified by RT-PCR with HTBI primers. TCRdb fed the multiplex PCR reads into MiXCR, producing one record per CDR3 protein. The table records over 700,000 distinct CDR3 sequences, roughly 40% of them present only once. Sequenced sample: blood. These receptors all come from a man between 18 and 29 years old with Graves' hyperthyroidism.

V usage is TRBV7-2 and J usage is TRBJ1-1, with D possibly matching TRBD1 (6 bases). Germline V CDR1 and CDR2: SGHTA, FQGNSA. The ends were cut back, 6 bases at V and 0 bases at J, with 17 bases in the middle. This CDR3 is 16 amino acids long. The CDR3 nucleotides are TGTGCCAGCAGGACAGGAGGCGCCCTAATGAACACTGAAGCTTTCTTT. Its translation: CASRTGGALMNTEAFF.

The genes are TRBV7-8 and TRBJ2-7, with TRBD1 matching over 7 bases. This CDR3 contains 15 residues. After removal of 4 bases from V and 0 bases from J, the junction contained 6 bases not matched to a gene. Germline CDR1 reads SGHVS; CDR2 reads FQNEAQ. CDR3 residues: CASSSPRDSSYEQYF. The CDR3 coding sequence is TGTGCCAGCAGCTCCCCTCGGGACAGCTCCTACGAGCAGTACTTC.

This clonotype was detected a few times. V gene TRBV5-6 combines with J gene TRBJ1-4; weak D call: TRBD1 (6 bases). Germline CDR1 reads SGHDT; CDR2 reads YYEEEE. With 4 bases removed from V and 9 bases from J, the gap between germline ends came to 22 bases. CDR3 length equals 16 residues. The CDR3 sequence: CASSPELDRLSKKLFF. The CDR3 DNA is TGTGCCAGCAGCCCGGAGCTCGACAGGTTGTCGAAAAAACTGTTTTTT. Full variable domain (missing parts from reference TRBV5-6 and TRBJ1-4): DAGVTQSPTHLIKTRGQQVTLRCSPKSGHDTVSWYQQALGQGPQFIFQYYEEEERQRGNFPDRFSGHQFPNYSSELNVNALLLGDSALYLCASSPELDRLSKKLFFGSGTQLSVL.

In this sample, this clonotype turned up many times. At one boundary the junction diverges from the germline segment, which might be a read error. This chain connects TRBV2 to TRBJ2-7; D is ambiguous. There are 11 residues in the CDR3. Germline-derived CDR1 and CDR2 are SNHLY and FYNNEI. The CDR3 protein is CASSEVYEQYF. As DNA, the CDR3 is TGTGCCAGTAGTGAGGTGTACGAGCAGTACTTC. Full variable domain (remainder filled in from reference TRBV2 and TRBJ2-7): EPEVTQTPSHQVTQMGQEVILRCVPISNHLYFYWYRQILGQKVEFLVSFYNNEISEKSEIFDDQFSVERPDGSNFTLKIRSTKLEDSAMYFCASSEVYEQYFGPGTRLTVT.

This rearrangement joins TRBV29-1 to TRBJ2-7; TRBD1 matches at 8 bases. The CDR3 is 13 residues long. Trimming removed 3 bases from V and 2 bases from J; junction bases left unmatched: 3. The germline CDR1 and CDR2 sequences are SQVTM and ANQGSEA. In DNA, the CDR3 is TGCAGCGTTGAGGTGACAGGGGCCTACGAGCAGTACTTC. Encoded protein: CSVEVTGAYEQYF.

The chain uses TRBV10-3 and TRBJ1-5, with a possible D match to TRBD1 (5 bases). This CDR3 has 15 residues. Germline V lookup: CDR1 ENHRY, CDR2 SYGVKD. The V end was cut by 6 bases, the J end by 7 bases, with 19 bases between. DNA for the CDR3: TGTGCCATCAGAGAGGCAGGGTCAGACTACCAGCCCCAGCATTTT. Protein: CAIREAGSDYQPQHF.

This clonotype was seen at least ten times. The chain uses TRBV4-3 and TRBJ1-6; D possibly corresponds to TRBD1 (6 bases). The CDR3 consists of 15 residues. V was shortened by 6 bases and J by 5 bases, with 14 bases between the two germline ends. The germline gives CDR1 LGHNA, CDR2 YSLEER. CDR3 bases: TGCGCCAGCAGACCCGGACAGCTTGATAATTCACCCCTCCACTTT. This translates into CASRPGQLDNSPLHF.

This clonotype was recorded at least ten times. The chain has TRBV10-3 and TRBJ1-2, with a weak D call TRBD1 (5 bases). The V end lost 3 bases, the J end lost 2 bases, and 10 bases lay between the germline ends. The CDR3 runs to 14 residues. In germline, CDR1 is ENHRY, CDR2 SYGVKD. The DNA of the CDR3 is TGTGCCATCAGTGACCGTGGGGACAACTATGGCTACACCTTC. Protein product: CAISDRGDNYGYTF.

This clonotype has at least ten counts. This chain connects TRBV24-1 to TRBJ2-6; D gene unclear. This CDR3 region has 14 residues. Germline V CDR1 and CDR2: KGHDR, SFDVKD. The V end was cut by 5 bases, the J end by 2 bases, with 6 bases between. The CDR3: CATSGGTGANVLTF. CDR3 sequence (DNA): TGTGCCACCAGTGGTGGAACTGGGGCCAACGTCCTGACTTTC.

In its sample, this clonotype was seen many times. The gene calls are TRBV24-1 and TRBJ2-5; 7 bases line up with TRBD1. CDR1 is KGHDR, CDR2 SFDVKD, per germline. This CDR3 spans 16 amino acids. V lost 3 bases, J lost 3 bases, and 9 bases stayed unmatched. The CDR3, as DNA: TGTGCCACCAGTGATGTCCGGGACAGAAAAAAAGAGACCCAGTACTTC. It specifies CATSDVRDRKKETQYF.

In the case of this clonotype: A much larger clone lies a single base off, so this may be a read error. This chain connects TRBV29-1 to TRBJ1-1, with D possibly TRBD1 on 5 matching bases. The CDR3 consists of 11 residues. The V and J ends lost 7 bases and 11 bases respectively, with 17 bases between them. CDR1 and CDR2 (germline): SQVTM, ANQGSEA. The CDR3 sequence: CSASEAGRAFF. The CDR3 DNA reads TGCAGCGCTTCAGAGGCAGGGAGGGCTTTCTTT.

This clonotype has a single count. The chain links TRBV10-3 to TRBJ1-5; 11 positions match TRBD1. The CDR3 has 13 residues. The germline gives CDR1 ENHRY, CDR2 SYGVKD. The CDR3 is CAREGQGEQPQHF. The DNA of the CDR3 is TGTGCTAGAGAGGGACAGGGGGAACAGCCCCAGCATTTT.

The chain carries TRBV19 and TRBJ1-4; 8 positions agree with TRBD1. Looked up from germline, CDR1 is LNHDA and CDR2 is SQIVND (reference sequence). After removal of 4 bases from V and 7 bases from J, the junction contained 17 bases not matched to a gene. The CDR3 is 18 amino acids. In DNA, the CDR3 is TGTGCCAGTAGTAGTCTCCGGGACAGGACAGGACATGGTGAAAAACTGTTTTTT. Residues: CASSSLRDRTGHGEKLFF.

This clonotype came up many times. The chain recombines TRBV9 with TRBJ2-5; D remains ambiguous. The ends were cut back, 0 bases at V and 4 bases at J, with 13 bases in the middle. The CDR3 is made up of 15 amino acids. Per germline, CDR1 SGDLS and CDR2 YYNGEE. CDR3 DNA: TGTGCCAGCAGCGTAGGCCAGGCTCGACCAGAGACCCAGTACTTC. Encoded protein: CASSVGQARPETQYF. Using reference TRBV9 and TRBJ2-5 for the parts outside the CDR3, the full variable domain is DSGVTQTPKHLITATGQRVTLRCSPRSGDLSVYWYQQSLDQGLQFLIQYYNGEERAKGNILERFSAQQFPDLHSELNLSSLELGDSALYFCASSVGQARPETQYFGPGTRLLVL.

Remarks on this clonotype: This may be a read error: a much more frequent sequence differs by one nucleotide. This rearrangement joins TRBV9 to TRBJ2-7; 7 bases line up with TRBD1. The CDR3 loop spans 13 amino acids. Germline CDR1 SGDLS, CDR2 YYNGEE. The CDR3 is CASSTGTVYEQHF. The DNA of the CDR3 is TGTGCCAGCAGCACCGGGACAGTCTACGAGCAGCACTTC.

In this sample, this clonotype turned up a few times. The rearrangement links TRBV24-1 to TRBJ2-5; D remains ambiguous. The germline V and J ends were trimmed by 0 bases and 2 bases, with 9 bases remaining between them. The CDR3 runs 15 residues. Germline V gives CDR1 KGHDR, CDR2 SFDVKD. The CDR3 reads CATSDLEDIQETQYF. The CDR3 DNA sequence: TGTGCCACCAGTGATTTGGAAGACATTCAAGAGACCCAGTACTTC.

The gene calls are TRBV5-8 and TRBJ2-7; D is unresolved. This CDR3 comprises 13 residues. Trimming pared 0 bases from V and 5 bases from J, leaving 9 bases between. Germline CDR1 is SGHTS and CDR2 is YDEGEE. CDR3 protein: CASSLEGRHEQYF. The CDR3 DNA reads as TGTGCCAGCAGCTTGGAGGGCCGCCACGAGCAGTACTTC.

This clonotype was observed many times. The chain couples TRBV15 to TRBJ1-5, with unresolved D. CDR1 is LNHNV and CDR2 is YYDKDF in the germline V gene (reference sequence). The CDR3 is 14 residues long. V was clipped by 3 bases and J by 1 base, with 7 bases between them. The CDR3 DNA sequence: TGTGCCACCAGCAGCTTCGGGAGCAATCAGCCCCAGCATTTT. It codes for CATSSFGSNQPQHF.

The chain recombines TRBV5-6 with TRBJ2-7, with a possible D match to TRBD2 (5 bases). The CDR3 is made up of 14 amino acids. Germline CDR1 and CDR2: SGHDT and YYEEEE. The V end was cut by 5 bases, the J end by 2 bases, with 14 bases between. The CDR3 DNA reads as TGTGCCAGCAGTTCAGGACTGATGGCCTACGAGCAGTACTTC. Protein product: CASSSGLMAYEQYF.

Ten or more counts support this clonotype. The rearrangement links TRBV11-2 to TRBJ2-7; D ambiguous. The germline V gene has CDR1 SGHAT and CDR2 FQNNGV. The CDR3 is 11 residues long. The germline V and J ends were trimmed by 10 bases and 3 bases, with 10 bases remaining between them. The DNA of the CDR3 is TGTGCCACCCAGAGTAGCTACGAGCAGTACTTC. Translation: CATQSSYEQYF.

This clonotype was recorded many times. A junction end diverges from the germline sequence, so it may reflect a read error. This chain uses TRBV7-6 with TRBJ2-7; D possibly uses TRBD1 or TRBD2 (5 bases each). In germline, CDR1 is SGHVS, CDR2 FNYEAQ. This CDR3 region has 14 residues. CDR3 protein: CASSLALGPYEQYF. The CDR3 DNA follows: TGTGCTAGCAGCTTAGCGCTGGGACCCTACGAGCAGTACTTC.

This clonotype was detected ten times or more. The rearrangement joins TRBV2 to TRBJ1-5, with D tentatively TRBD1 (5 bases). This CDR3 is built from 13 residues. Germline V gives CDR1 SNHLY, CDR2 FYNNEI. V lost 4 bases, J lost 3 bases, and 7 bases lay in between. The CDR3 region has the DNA TGTGCCAGCAGTGGACAGAACAATCAGCCCCAGCATTTT. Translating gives CASSGQNNQPQHF.

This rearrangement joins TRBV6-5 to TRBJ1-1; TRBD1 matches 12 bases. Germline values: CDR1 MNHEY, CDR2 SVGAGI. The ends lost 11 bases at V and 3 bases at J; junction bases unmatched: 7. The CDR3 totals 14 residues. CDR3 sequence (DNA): TGTGCCGGTAGGGACAGGGGGCTGGACACTGAAGCTTTCTTT. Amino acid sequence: CAGRDRGLDTEAFF.

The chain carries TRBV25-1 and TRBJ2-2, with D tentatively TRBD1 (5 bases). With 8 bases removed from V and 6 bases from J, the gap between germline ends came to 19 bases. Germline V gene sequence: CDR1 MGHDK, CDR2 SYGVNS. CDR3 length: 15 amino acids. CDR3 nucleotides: TGTGCCAGCTCAGACAGCCTTGAGTGGGCCGGGGAGCTGTTTTTT. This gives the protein CASSDSLEWAGELFF.